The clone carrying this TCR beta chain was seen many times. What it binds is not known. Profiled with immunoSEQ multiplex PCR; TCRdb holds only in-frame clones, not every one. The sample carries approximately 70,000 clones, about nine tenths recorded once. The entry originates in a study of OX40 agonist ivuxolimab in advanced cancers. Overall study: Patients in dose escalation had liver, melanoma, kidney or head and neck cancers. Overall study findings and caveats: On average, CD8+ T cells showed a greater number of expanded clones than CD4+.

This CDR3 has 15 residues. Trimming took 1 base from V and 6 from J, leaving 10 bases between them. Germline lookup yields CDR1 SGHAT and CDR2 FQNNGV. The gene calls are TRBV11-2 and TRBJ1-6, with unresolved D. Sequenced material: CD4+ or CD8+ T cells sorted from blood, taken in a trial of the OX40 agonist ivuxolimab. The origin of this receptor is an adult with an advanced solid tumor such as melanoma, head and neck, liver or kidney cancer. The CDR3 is CASSLAPGFNSPLHF. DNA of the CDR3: TGTGCCAGCAGCTTAGCCCCCGGGTTTAATTCACCCCTCCACTTT.